This is a list of T cell receptor beta chains from one sample in a study of regulatory T cells in long-lasting Graves disease. From the multiplex PCR reads, TCRdb called clonotypes with MiXCR, one entry per CDR3 protein. The sample lists about 660,000 distinct CDR3 sequences, roughly 30% occurring once. The sequencing used peripheral blood mononuclear cells (PBMCs), collected when the disease was refractory, from a patient treated with antithyroid drugs. These receptors all stem from a female donor with Graves disease. The conserved cysteine and the conserved F or W are not part of the CDR3 here.

length	V	J	CDR3
9	TRBV2	TRBJ2-7	ATSSSYEQY
13	TRBV5-1	TRBJ1-1	ASSDTGLRNTEAF
10	TRBV29-1	TRBJ1-1	SAEDSNTEAF
11	TRBV12-3/TRBV12-4	TRBJ1-2	ASSLQWLYGYT
12	TRBV25-1	TRBJ1-4	ASSETGPNEKLF
11	TRBV29-1	TRBJ2-6	SVTGPGANVLT
14	TRBV5-1	TRBJ1-3	ASSLGSGQTGNTIY
11	TRBV20-1	TRBJ2-7	SAPGLAGVEQY
13	TRBV6-1	TRBJ1-2	ASSDSGRVAYGYT
12	TRBV11-2	TRBJ1-1	ASSPNPENTEAF
11	TRBV6-9	TRBJ2-7	ASSYIGGYEQY
19	TRBV11-2	TRBJ2-3	ASSLPRSSGRARERTDTQY
13	TRBV6-5	TRBJ1-1	ASSYTRGAGTEAF
12	TRBV6-1	TRBJ1-1	ATNLDRLNTEAF
12	TRBV13	TRBJ1-1	ASSFGHLNTEAF
13	TRBV5-1	TRBJ2-7	ASSRGQAFSYEQY
13	TRBV29-1	TRBJ1-2	SVQVQLSLDYGYT
12	TRBV30	TRBJ2-7	AWGPLGSIYEQY
12	TRBV27	TRBJ1-5	ASALQGPEQPQH
16	TRBV12-3/TRBV12-4	TRBJ1-1	ASSFQPWFDGRDTEAF
13	TRBV15	TRBJ2-4	ATSPNPLAKNIQY
13	TRBV5-1	TRBJ2-5	ASSLGREGLETQY
13	TRBV20-1	TRBJ2-7	SAKEGTSGAYEQY
11	TRBV20-1	TRBJ1-5	SAGTGINQPQH
12	TRBV19	TRBJ1-1	ASTPDRWNTEAF
14	TRBV9	TRBJ1-6	ASSAGLSSYNSPLH
11	TRBV6-1	TRBJ1-1	ASSKTLTTEAF
14	TRBV20-1	TRBJ2-5	SARGVVAGEGETQY
11	TRBV20-1	TRBJ1-4	SALGGDNEKLF
12	TRBV6-5	TRBJ2-7	ASSWDRYSYEQY
13	TRBV7-9	TRBJ2-7	ASSLTQGIFYEQY
12	TRBV11-2	TRBJ2-7	ASSFGGEIREQH
13	TRBV20-1	TRBJ1-1	SAENPGQSNTEAF
11	TRBV20-1	TRBJ2-7	SGRPGGKNEQY
13	TRBV11-3	TRBJ1-1	ASSRIQGVNTEAF
10	TRBV6-1	TRBJ2-5	ASNQITGAQY
10	TRBV2	TRBJ2-2	ASSGVDGELL
11	TRBV6-1	TRBJ2-7	AGGTSGMYEQY
14	TRBV20-1	TRBJ2-3	SARLRLAGVSDTQY
10	TRBV19	TRBJ1-5	ASSNPGPAQH
13	TRBV10-3	TRBJ1-5	ATLDTKKGNQPQH
11	TRBV29-1	TRBJ1-2	SVPTPGGGGYT
16	TRBV12-3/TRBV12-4	TRBJ2-2	ASSSALVGPSSTGELF
13	TRBV11-2	TRBJ2-7	ASSPSWGPHYEQY